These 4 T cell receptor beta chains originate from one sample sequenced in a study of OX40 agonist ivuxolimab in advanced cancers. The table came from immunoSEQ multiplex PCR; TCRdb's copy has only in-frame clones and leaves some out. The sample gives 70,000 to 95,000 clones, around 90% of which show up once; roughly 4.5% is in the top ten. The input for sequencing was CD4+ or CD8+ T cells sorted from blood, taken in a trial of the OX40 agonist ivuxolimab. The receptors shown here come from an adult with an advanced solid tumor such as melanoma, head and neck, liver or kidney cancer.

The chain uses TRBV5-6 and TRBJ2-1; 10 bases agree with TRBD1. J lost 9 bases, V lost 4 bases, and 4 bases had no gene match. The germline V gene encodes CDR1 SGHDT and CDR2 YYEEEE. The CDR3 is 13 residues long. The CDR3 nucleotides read TGTGCCAGCAGCAGGGACAGGGGTAGTGAGCAGTTCTTC. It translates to CASSRDRGSEQFF.

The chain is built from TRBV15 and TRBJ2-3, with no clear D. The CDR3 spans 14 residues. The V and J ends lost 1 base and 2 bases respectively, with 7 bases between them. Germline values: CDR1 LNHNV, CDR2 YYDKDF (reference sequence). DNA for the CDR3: TGTGCCACCAGCAGAGGCACAGTCACAGATACGCAGTATTTT. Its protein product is CATSRGTVTDTQYF.

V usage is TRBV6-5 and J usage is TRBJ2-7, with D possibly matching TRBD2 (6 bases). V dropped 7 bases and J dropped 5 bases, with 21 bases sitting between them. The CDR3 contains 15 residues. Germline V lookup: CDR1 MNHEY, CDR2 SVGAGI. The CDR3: CASTERGIGRNEQYF. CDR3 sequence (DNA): TGTGCCAGCACCGAAAGGGGAATTGGGAGGAACGAGCAGTACTTC.

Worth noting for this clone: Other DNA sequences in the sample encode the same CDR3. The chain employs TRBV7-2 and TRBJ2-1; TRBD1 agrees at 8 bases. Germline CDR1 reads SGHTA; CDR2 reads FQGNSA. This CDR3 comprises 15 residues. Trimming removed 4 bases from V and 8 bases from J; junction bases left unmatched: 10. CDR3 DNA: TGTGCCAGCAGCTCGTCAGAAGGACAGGGCTATGAGCAGTTCTTC. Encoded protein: CASSSSEGQGYEQFF.